The entry that follows covers one T cell receptor (beta chain) sequence. The data stem from a study of blood T cell repertoires in COVID-19. As for the study in general: COVID-19 samples from acute and convalescent phases originated in the United States, Italy and Spain. PBMCs, B-cell-depleted T cells, or T cells were the source of the cDNA or gDNA that made up the material.

Under the authors' procedure: Cell counts per sample came from amplifying reference gene primers. This table comes from immunoSEQ multiplex PCR, and its TCRdb copy is limited to in-frame clones, with some not included. The V and J calls and clone size were taken over from that table, and D and trimming were inferred from the DNA. This sample has about 140,000 clones; 88% occur once, and the top ten carry 1.5%. Germline V gene data show CDR1 as SQVTM and CDR2 as ANQGSEA. The V gene lost 7 bases and the J gene lost 4 bases, with 10 bases spanning the gap. The CDR3 totals 11 residues. The TCR sequence derives from a woman in her sixties with acute or convalescent COVID-19. The chain combines TRBV29-1 with TRBJ1-2; no definite D call. The specimen was peripheral blood. The CDR3 here is CSAREGYGYTF. In DNA form, the CDR3 reads TGCAGCGCGAGGGAGGGCTATGGCTACACCTTC.